This passage covers 23 T cell receptor beta chains from one sample sequenced in a study of beta chain features in type 1 diabetes. Points from the study as a whole: Significant though moderate, a shortening of TCRB CDR3s appeared in all four CD4+ subsets of Type 1 diabetes patients.

These receptors are not linked to any known antigen. cDNA synthesis used the whole RNA isolate, giving expressed TCRB sequences. Sequenced by immunoSEQ multiplex PCR; TCRdb stores in-frame clones only, minus some. In the table there are about 160,000 clones, around 7.8% of which are singletons. Source material: central memory CD4+ T cells from blood. All receptors come from a woman in her forties with type 1 diabetes.

This clone was seen a handful of times. The gene calls are TRBV6-1 and TRBJ1-2, with 8 bases identical to TRBD1. CDR3 length equals 14 residues. V dropped 7 bases and J dropped 4; count of bases not matched to a gene: 8. Germline lookup yields CDR1 MNHNS and CDR2 SASEGT. CDR3 protein: CASTKDRDGYGYTF. In DNA, the CDR3 is TGTGCCAGCACTAAGGACAGGGACGGCTATGGCTACACCTTC.

The V and J genes are TRBV5-1 and TRBJ1-2; D uncertain. Trimming took off 4 bases at V and 4 bases at J, with 8 bases between the two ends. The CDR3 totals 12 residues. CDR1 is SGHRS, CDR2 YFSETQ, per germline. The CDR3 reads CASSVTLYGYTF. CDR3 nucleotides: TGCGCCAGCAGCGTGACACTCTATGGCTACACCTTC.

The chain carries TRBV5-4 and TRBJ2-1; TRBD2 matches at 14 bases. The CDR3 spans 16 residues. Germline V gene lookup returns CDR1 SGHNT and CDR2 YYREEE (reference sequence). The junction had 9 bases not matched to a gene; V was cut back by 7 bases and J by 6 bases. The CDR3 DNA is TGTGCCAGCGGACTGATAGGGACTAGCGGGAGCAATGAGCAGTTCTTC. This translates into CASGLIGTSGSNEQFF.

The chain couples TRBV29-1 to TRBJ2-7; TRBD1 aligns across 9 bases. The germline CDR1 and CDR2 sequences are SQVTM and ANQGSEA. The CDR3 is 14 residues long. With 0 bases clipped from V and 4 bases from J, the junction kept 4 bases outside the gene matches. In DNA form, the CDR3 reads TGCAGCGTTGAAGACACAGGGGGCGCTTACGAGCAGTACTTC. This sequence encodes CSVEDTGGAYEQYF.

This clone has a handful of counts. This chain links TRBV18 with TRBJ1-1; no clear D. The CDR3 has 14 residues. The germline V and J ends were trimmed by 3 bases and 1 base, with 9 bases remaining between them. CDR1 and CDR2 from the germline V gene are KGHSH and LQKENI. In DNA form, the CDR3 reads TGTGCCAGCTCACCGAGAGAAAAGAACACTGAAGCTTTCTTT. This sequence encodes CASSPREKNTEAFF.

This clone was counted between two and nine times. The rearrangement joins TRBV28 to TRBJ1-1, with TRBD1 identical over 9 bases. Germline-derived CDR1 and CDR2 are MDHEN and SYDVKM. The CDR3 has 17 amino acids. The V and J ends lost 8 bases and 5 bases, in that order; junction bases with no gene match: 18. CDR3 sequence: CASYRPGQGADRTEAFF. CDR3 nucleotides: TGTGCCAGCTACCGACCGGGACAGGGCGCCGATAGAACTGAAGCTTTCTTT. Filled out from reference TRBV28 and TRBJ1-1, the complete variable domain reads DVKVTQSSRYLVKRTGEKVFLECVQDMDHENMFWYRQDPGLGLRLIYFSYDVKMKEKGDIPEGYSVSREKKERFSLILESASTNQTSMYLCASYRPGQGADRTEAFFGQGTRLTVV.

This clone was picked up a small number of times. J is TRBJ1-1 and V is TRBV25-1; D perhaps matches TRBD1 (5 bases). CDR3 length equals 12 residues. V was clipped by 6 bases and J by 7 bases, with 12 bases between them. CDR1 is MGHDK, CDR2 SYGVNS, per germline. CDR3 DNA sequence: TGTGCCAGCAGAAGGGGTTGGAGTGAAGCTTTCTTT. This translates into CASRRGWSEAFF.

The chain recombines TRBV5-1 with TRBJ1-2, with a tentative D call TRBD1 (5 bases). Germline lookup yields CDR1 SGHRS and CDR2 YFSETQ. This CDR3 has 13 amino acids. The V end was cut by 1 base, the J end by 6 bases, with 10 bases between. The CDR3 DNA reads as TGCGCCAGCAGCTTGAATCCAGGGAATGGCTACACCTTC. Protein product: CASSLNPGNGYTF.

The J gene is TRBJ2-7, the V gene TRBV7-9; tentative D call: TRBD1 (5 bases). CDR3 size: 13 residues. Germline-derived CDR1 and CDR2 are SEHNR and FQNEAQ (reference sequence). V lost 2 bases, J lost 6 bases, and 11 bases lay in between. The CDR3: CASSLNAGREQYF. The CDR3 DNA follows: TGTGCCAGCAGCTTAAATGCAGGGCGCGAGCAGTACTTC.

This clone came up many times. V usage is TRBV10-3 and J usage is TRBJ1-1; D uncertain. Germline-derived CDR1 and CDR2 are ENHRY and SYGVKD. Between the trimmed V and J ends, which lost 2 bases and 1 base, there was a span of 5 bases. This CDR3 spans 13 amino acids. DNA of the CDR3: TGTGCCATCAGTGAGGCGGGGAACACTGAAGCTTTCTTT. Protein sequence: CAISEAGNTEAFF.

The gene calls are TRBV10-3 and TRBJ1-1; D unclear. V lost 0 bases, J lost 1 base, and 9 bases lay in between. Germline CDR1 ENHRY, CDR2 SYGVKD. The CDR3 is 15 residues long. CDR3 bases: TGTGCCATCAGTGAGTCTAAGGAGGGGAACACTGAAGCTTTCTTT. It translates to CAISESKEGNTEAFF.

Only a few counts were recorded for this clone. The chain uses TRBV30 and TRBJ2-4, with 7 bases identical to TRBD2. Germline values: CDR1 GTSNPN, CDR2 SVGIG (reference sequence). The CDR3 is made up of 13 amino acids. After removal of 7 bases from V and 5 bases from J, the junction contained 8 bases not matched to a gene. The CDR3, as DNA: TGTGCCTCCGCCGGGACTATAGAAAACATTCAGTACTTC. Translating gives CASAGTIENIQYF.

This clone was counted between two and nine times. The rearrangement joins TRBV9 to TRBJ2-5; TRBD2 is a possible D gene (8 bases). This CDR3 has 16 amino acids. Trimming stripped 0 bases from V and 4 bases from J, with 16 bases between. In germline, CDR1 is SGDLS, CDR2 YYNGEE. CDR3 in amino acids: CASSVATGRGRETQYF. Here the CDR3 DNA reads TGTGCCAGCAGCGTAGCTACCGGGAGGGGGCGAGAGACCCAGTACTTC.

The chain couples TRBV7-9 to TRBJ2-3; 8 bases align to TRBD2. The CDR3 totals 17 residues. The J segment lost 2 bases and the V segment lost 4 bases, leaving 11 bases of the junction unmatched. Germline CDR1 reads SEHNR; CDR2 reads FQNEAQ (reference sequence). The CDR3 region has the DNA TGTGCCAGCAGCTCCGGGGCTAGCGGGTCTTTCACAGATACGCAGTATTTT. Translation gives CASSSGASGSFTDTQYF.

Only a few counts were recorded for this clone. The rearrangement joins TRBV13 to TRBJ2-2, with TRBD1 identical over 9 bases. J gave up 4 bases and V 3 bases, and 3 bases lay outside the gene matches. Germline loops: CDR1 PRHDT, CDR2 FYEKMQ (reference sequence). CDR3 length: 15 amino acids. The CDR3 region is CASSFKTGGTGELFF. In nucleotides, the CDR3 is TGTGCCAGCAGCTTCAAGACAGGGGGCACCGGGGAGCTGTTTTTT.

This clone has more than one count but fewer than ten. V usage is TRBV5-6 and J usage is TRBJ2-1; 8 nucleotides align to TRBD2. V shed 2 bases, J shed 3 bases, and the junction held 16 bases outside the gene matches. There are 19 residues in the CDR3. Germline values: CDR1 SGHDT, CDR2 YYEEEE. CDR3 coding DNA: TGTGCCAGCAGCTTACTAAGAAGCGGGGGAGACCTTAACTACAATGAGCAGTTCTTC. Translation: CASSLLRSGGDLNYNEQFF.

The chain employs TRBV14 and TRBJ1-6, with 9 bases fitting TRBD1. V lost 1 base and J lost 9; bases outside the gene matches: 4. Germline values: CDR1 SGHDN, CDR2 FVKESK. This CDR3 is built from 15 residues. CDR3 protein: CASSQVGTGSSPLHF. The CDR3 DNA reads TGTGCCAGCAGCCAAGTTGGGACAGGGTCTTCACCCCTCCACTTT.

This clone has a handful of counts. The chain uses TRBV4-3 and TRBJ1-2; the D gene is possibly TRBD1 (5 bases). There are 13 residues in the CDR3. Per germline, CDR1 LGHNA and CDR2 YSLEER. Trimming stripped 4 bases from V and 4 bases from J, with 10 bases between. CDR3 in amino acids: CASSPPQGYGYTF. DNA of the CDR3: TGCGCCAGCAGCCCTCCCCAGGGCTATGGCTACACCTTC.

This sequence joins TRBV11-3 and TRBJ2-1, with D hard to call. V dropped 4 bases and J dropped 1 base, with 14 bases sitting between them. Germline V gives CDR1 SGHNT, CDR2 YENEEA. The CDR3 is 16 amino acids. The CDR3 DNA sequence: TGTGCCAGCAGCTCCCCTGAGATGCGGTCCTACAATGAGCAGTTCTTC. It codes for CASSSPEMRSYNEQFF.

The rearrangement links TRBV7-9 to TRBJ2-6; weak D call: TRBD2 (7 bases). Germline V lookup: CDR1 SEHNR, CDR2 FQNEAQ (reference sequence). The CDR3 is 13 residues long. V gave up 9 bases and J gave up 3 bases, with 9 bases separating them. This CDR3 is CARGGVGANVLTF. The CDR3 nucleotides read TGTGCCAGAGGGGGGGTTGGGGCCAACGTCCTGACTTTC.

This clone was picked up a small number of times. The chain carries TRBV28 and TRBJ2-1; the match to TRBD1 covers 9 bases. This CDR3 is 16 amino acids long. The J segment lost 4 bases and the V segment lost 5 bases, leaving 9 bases of the junction unmatched. CDR1 and CDR2 (germline): MDHEN, SYDVKM. CDR3 DNA sequence: TGTGCCAGCAGTCCACCTCGACAGGGGGGTTACAATGAGCAGTTCTTC. Encoded protein: CASSPPRQGGYNEQFF. Using reference TRBV28 and TRBJ2-1 for the parts outside the CDR3, the full variable domain is DVKVTQSSRYLVKRTGEKVFLECVQDMDHENMFWYRQDPGLGLRLIYFSYDVKMKEKGDIPEGYSVSREKKERFSLILESASTNQTSMYLCASSPPRQGGYNEQFFGPGTRLTVL.

This clone was recorded a few times. The chain carries TRBV29-1 and TRBJ2-1; D is ambiguous. This CDR3 is built from 14 residues. The germline V and J ends were trimmed by 6 bases and 6 bases, with 18 bases remaining between them. The germline V gene has CDR1 SQVTM and CDR2 ANQGSEA. CDR3 sequence: CSVSTPATLNEQFF. CDR3 nucleotide sequence: TGCAGCGTCTCGACTCCTGCGACTCTCAATGAGCAGTTCTTC.

In this sample, this clone turned up many times. The chain is built from TRBV5-4 and TRBJ1-2; D is unresolved. The length of the CDR3 is 11 residues. The V end was cut by 2 bases, the J end by 8 bases, with 7 bases between. CDR1 and CDR2 from the germline V gene are SGHNT and YYREEE (reference sequence). The chain's CDR3 is CASSLQSGYTF. As DNA, the CDR3 is TGTGCCAGCAGCTTACAGAGCGGCTACACCTTC. The full variable domain, its missing parts supplied by reference TRBV5-4 and TRBJ1-2, is ETGVTQSPTHLIKTRGQQVTLRCSSQSGHNTVSWYQQALGQGPQFIFQYYREEENGRGNFPPRFSGLQFPNYSSELNVNALELDDSALYLCASSLQSGYTFGSGTRLTVV.